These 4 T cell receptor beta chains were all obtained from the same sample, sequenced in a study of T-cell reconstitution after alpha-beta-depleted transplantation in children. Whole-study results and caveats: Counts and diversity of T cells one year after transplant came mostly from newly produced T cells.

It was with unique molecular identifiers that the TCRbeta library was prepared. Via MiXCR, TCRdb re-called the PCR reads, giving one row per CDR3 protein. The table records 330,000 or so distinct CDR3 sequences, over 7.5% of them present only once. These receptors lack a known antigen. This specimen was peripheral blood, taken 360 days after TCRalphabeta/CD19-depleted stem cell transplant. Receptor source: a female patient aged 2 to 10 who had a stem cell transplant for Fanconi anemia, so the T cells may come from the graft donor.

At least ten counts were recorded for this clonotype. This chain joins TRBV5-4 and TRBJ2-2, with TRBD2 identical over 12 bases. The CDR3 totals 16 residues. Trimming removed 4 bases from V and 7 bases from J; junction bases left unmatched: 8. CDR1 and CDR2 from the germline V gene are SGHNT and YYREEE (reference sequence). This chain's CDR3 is CASSRTSGGPGGELFF. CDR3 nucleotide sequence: TGTGCCAGCAGCCGTACTAGCGGGGGGCCCGGCGGGGAGCTGTTTTTT.

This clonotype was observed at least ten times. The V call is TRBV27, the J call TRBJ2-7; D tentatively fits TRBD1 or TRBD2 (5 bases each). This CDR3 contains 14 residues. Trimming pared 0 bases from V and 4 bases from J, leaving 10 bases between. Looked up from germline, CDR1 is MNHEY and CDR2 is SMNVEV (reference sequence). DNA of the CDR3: TGTGCCAGCAGTTTATCGTCTGGGGGTTACGAGCAGTACTTC. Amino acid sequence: CASSLSSGGYEQYF.

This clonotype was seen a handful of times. Here the CDR3 DNA reads TGCAGTGCTAGAGATTTCGCGGGGTCAAATGAGCAGTTCTTC. It yields the protein CSARDFAGSNEQFF. V and J are TRBV20-1 and TRBJ2-1; a weak D match, TRBD2 (6 bases). CDR1 DFQATT and CDR2 SNEGSKA come from the germline V gene (reference sequence). Trimming left V 0 bases short and J 7 bases short, with 13 bases between. CDR3 size: 14 residues.

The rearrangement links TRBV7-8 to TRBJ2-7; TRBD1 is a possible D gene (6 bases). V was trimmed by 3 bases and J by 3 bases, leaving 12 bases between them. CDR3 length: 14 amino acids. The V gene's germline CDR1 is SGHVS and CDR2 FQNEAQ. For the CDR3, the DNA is TGTGCCAGCAGCTTCCGGGACACCCACTACGAGCAGTACGTC. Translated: CASSFRDTHYEQYV.